The 4 T cell receptor beta chains presented below share a single source sample, sequenced in a study of beta chain features in type 1 diabetes. Expressed TCRB transcripts were sequenced because the entire RNA isolate underwent reverse transcription. Repertoires were generated with immunoSEQ multiplex PCR, while TCRdb's copy carries only in-frame clones and drops some. The sample includes around 400,000 clones, about 15% of them seen just once. The sample was naive CD4+ T cells from blood. These receptor sequences come from a woman between 18 and 29 years old in good health.

This clone was recorded a few times. The rearrangement links TRBV5-1 to TRBJ2-1; the match to TRBD2 covers 11 bases. This CDR3 comprises 16 residues. V was clipped by 0 bases and J by 7 bases; unmatched bases: 6. Germline V gives CDR1 SGHRS, CDR2 YFSETQ. The CDR3 coding sequence is TGCGCCAGCAGCTTGGTAGGGACTAGCGGATTTAATGAGCAGTTCTTC. Its translation is CASSLVGTSGFNEQFF. The variable domain in full, with the rest retrieved from reference TRBV5-1 and TRBJ2-1, is KAGVTQTPRYLIKTRGQQVTLSCSPISGHRSVSWYQQTPGQGLQFLFEYFSETQRNKGNFPGRFSGRQFSNSRSEMNVSTLELGDSALYLCASSLVGTSGFNEQFFGPGTRLTVL.

The rearrangement joins TRBV28 to TRBJ2-7, with TRBD1 matching 8 bases. The junction had 14 bases not matched to a gene; V was cut back by 10 bases and J by 3 bases. This CDR3 spans 15 amino acids. Germline-derived CDR1 and CDR2 are MDHEN and SYDVKM. The CDR3 is CATPLQGTGHYEQYF. CDR3 in DNA: TGTGCCACACCACTCCAGGGGACAGGACACTACGAGCAGTACTTC.

This clone was counted a few times. The V gene is TRBV25-1, the J gene TRBJ2-3; the match to TRBD2 covers 11 bases. This CDR3 comprises 15 residues. Germline values: CDR1 MGHDK, CDR2 SYGVNS. The trim removed 4 bases at V and 1 base at J, leaving 1 base unmatched. In nucleotides, the CDR3 is TGTGCCAGCAGTGGGACTAGCGGGCGCACAGATACGCAGTATTTT. This sequence encodes CASSGTSGRTDTQYF.

This clone was recorded a few times. J is TRBJ2-5 and V is TRBV28; 7 bases are shared with TRBD1. The V segment lost 6 bases and the J segment 7 bases; nucleotides outside the gene matches: 14. The CDR3 is made up of 15 amino acids. Germline V gene sequence: CDR1 MDHEN, CDR2 SYDVKM. CDR3 in DNA: TGTGCCAGCAGCTTCTTCAGGGGGTCAGATGGGACCCAGTACTTC. Its protein is CASSFFRGSDGTQYF. The full variable domain, its missing parts supplied by reference TRBV28 and TRBJ2-5, is DVKVTQSSRYLVKRTGEKVFLECVQDMDHENMFWYRQDPGLGLRLIYFSYDVKMKEKGDIPEGYSVSREKKERFSLILESASTNQTSMYLCASSFFRGSDGTQYFGPGTRLLVL.